One and the same sample provided the 22 T cell receptor beta chains below, sequenced in a study of post-analysis software for immune sequencing data. Unique-molecular-identifier-tagged TCR beta cDNA libraries were used. TCRdb passed the PCR reads through MiXCR, listing each CDR3 protein once. The sample has about half a million distinct CDR3 sequences; around a third are singletons. Findings and limits, study-wide: The five TRBV segments detected at higher frequency in patients than in controls included TRBV5-6, TRBV5-1 and TRBV20-1.

These TCRs are of unknown antigen specificity. The sequencing sample was made of blood. The receptors were sampled from a girl aged 2 to 17 with multiple sclerosis.

In this sample, this clonotype turned up a few times. The chain recombines TRBV15 with TRBJ2-6, with D possibly being TRBD1 (5 bases). The V end lost 5 bases, the J end lost 1 base, and 12 bases lay between the germline ends. Germline CDR1 is LNHNV and CDR2 is YYDKDF (reference sequence). The CDR3 has 16 amino acids. The CDR3 DNA follows: TGTGCCACCAGCGAACGACAGCCTTCTGGGGCCAACGTCCTGACTTTC. Its protein product is CATSERQPSGANVLTF.

The table lists this clonotype with many counts. The rearrangement links TRBV20-1 to TRBJ2-3, with D possibly being TRBD2 (6 bases). Trimming pared 3 bases from V and 1 base from J, leaving 14 bases between. The germline gives CDR1 DFQATT, CDR2 SNEGSKA (reference sequence). The CDR3 contains 15 residues. CDR3 sequence (DNA): TGCAGTGCTAGTGGAACGGGGGTCGGCACAGATACGCAGTATTTT. It yields the protein CSASGTGVGTDTQYF.

The V call is TRBV20-1, the J call TRBJ1-6, with a weak D call TRBD1 (5 bases). This CDR3 is built from 12 residues. Per germline, CDR1 DFQATT and CDR2 SNEGSKA (reference sequence). Trimming cost V 5 bases and J 7 bases, with 9 bases left between them. The CDR3 coding sequence is TGCAGTGCTGACGACAGAAATTCACCCCTCCACTTT. Translation gives CSADDRNSPLHF.

The rearrangement uses TRBV6-6 and TRBJ2-5; D possibly corresponds to TRBD2 (5 bases). Germline V gene lookup returns CDR1 MNHNY and CDR2 SVGAGI (reference sequence). The CDR3 contains 16 residues. Trimming stripped 0 bases from V and 4 bases from J, with 15 bases between. The chain's CDR3 is CASSYSRRERRETQYF. The CDR3 DNA reads as TGTGCCAGCAGTTACTCGCGAAGGGAGAGGCGAGAGACCCAGTACTTC.

This clonotype has just a few counts. The V gene is TRBV6-4, the J gene TRBJ2-6; weak D call: TRBD1 (5 bases). V lost 3 bases and J lost 0, with 6 bases in between. The CDR3 is 15 residues long. The germline CDR1 and CDR2 sequences are MRHNA and SNTAGT. CDR3 loop: CASSEDISGANVLTF. CDR3 DNA: TGTGCCAGCAGTGAGGACATCTCTGGGGCCAACGTCCTGACTTTC.

This chain connects TRBV4-1 to TRBJ2-7; D is unresolved. This CDR3 spans 14 amino acids. Deletions cut 1 base from V and 7 bases from J, with 14 bases between. Per germline, CDR1 MGHRA and CDR2 YSYEKL. CDR3 bases: TGCGCCAGCAGCCAAGGATTTACGGTGGGAGAGCAGTACTTC. Protein sequence: CASSQGFTVGEQYF.

This clonotype was seen a handful of times. The genes are TRBV10-3 and TRBJ2-3; 7 bases are a match to TRBD1. V lost 0 bases and J lost 0; bases outside the gene matches: 3. The CDR3 sequence is 16 residues long. Germline V CDR1 and CDR2: ENHRY, SYGVKD. The CDR3 DNA reads TGTGCCATCAGTGAGTCTTCAGGGGGTAGCACAGATACGCAGTATTTT. It codes for CAISESSGGSTDTQYF.

This clonotype was recorded a few times. The V and J genes are TRBV5-6 and TRBJ1-2; D is ambiguous. V lost 1 base and J lost 1, with 14 bases in between. This CDR3 has 16 amino acids. In germline, CDR1 is SGHDT, CDR2 YYEEEE. CDR3 sequence: CASSLFGSENNYGYTF. The DNA of the CDR3 is TGTGCCAGCAGCTTGTTTGGGTCAGAGAATAACTATGGCTACACCTTC.

This clonotype was found a few times. The chain couples TRBV6-5 to TRBJ2-1, with 13 nucleotides matching TRBD2. Germline loops: CDR1 MNHEY, CDR2 SVGAGI. The length of the CDR3 is 14 residues. V was pared by 6 bases and J by 10 bases, with 6 bases of the junction left unmatched. CDR3 nucleotide sequence: TGTGCCAGCAGAGGACTAGCGGGGGTGGGCGAGCAGTTCTTC. It translates to CASRGLAGVGEQFF.

The chain joins TRBV2 to TRBJ1-1, with TRBD1 matching 8 bases. Germline-derived CDR1 and CDR2 are SNHLY and FYNNEI. Unmatched junction bases numbered 9, after V lost 8 bases and J lost 1 base. CDR3 length: 15 amino acids. The CDR3 nucleotides read TGTGCCAGCGGCAGAATAACAGGGGGGAACACTGAAGCTTTCTTT. The encoded protein is CASGRITGGNTEAFF.

This clonotype was observed a handful of times. V and J are TRBV7-9 and TRBJ2-1; D remains ambiguous. This CDR3 has 13 amino acids. CDR1 is SEHNR and CDR2 is FQNEAQ in the germline V gene (reference sequence). V lost 2 bases and J lost 9, with 11 bases in between. CDR3 DNA sequence: TGTGCCAGCAGCTTAACCCCTTTGGGTGAGCAGTTCTTC. Protein product: CASSLTPLGEQFF.

This clonotype was picked up a small number of times. The CDR3 bases are TGCGCCAGCAGTAATCGGAAGGAGGGCCAGAGCAAAAACATTCAGTACTTC. As protein: CASSNRKEGQSKNIQYF. The chain links TRBV4-1 to TRBJ2-4, with TRBD2 as a possible D gene (6 bases). The V gene's germline CDR1 is MGHRA and CDR2 YSYEKL. V lost 6 bases and J 3 bases, leaving 21 bases between the germline ends. The CDR3 loop spans 17 amino acids.

The chain links TRBV7-2 to TRBJ1-2; 7 bases line up with TRBD1. Germline V CDR1 and CDR2: SGHTA, FQGNSA. CDR3 size: 15 residues. Trimming cost V 2 bases and J 4 bases; bases outside gene matches: 7. The CDR3 protein is CASSLRQGVIYGYTF. The DNA of the CDR3 is TGTGCCAGCAGCTTACGCCAGGGGGTTATCTATGGCTACACCTTC.

This sequence joins TRBV9 and TRBJ2-1, with 12 bases that match TRBD2. CDR1 SGDLS and CDR2 YYNGEE come from the germline V gene. The CDR3 extends over 16 amino acids. V dropped 0 bases and J dropped 8; count of bases not matched to a gene: 6. The CDR3 region is CASSVAPSGGAHEQFF. DNA of the CDR3: TGTGCCAGCAGCGTAGCTCCTAGCGGGGGGGCCCATGAGCAGTTCTTC.

This clonotype was recorded a few times. The J gene is TRBJ2-5, the V gene TRBV27, with 8 bases matching TRBD1. Germline loops: CDR1 MNHEY, CDR2 SMNVEV (reference sequence). Losses at the gene ends were 8 bases for V and 4 bases for J; bases not matched to a gene: 9. The length of the CDR3 is 14 residues. CDR3 DNA: TGTGCCAGCGGCATTGACAGGGGCACAGAGACCCAGTACTTC. It translates to CASGIDRGTETQYF.

For the CDR3, the DNA is TGCAGCACCCGGAGACAGAGTACGGTCTATGGCTACACCTTC. The encoded protein is CSTRRQSTVYGYTF. V and J are TRBV29-1 and TRBJ1-2; the D gene is possibly TRBD1 (5 bases). Germline assignment: CDR1 SQVTM and CDR2 ANQGSEA. V was pared by 8 bases and J by 4 bases, with 20 bases between. The CDR3 contains 14 residues.

V and J are TRBV15 and TRBJ1-5; 8 bases are a match to TRBD1. V was pared by 3 bases and J by 1 base, with 5 bases of the junction left unmatched. The CDR3 runs 16 residues. Germline lookup yields CDR1 LNHNV and CDR2 YYDKDF (reference sequence). Here the CDR3 DNA reads TGTGCCACCAGCAGTCAGGGGGCGCGAAGCAATCAGCCCCAGCATTTT. It specifies CATSSQGARSNQPQHF.

This clonotype was picked up a small number of times. The chain is built from TRBV12-3 or TRBV12-4 and TRBJ2-1; 11 bases align to TRBD1. This CDR3 comprises 15 residues. J gave up 6 bases and V 5 bases, and 6 bases lay outside the gene matches. The CDR3 DNA follows: TGTGCCAGCAGTCCCCGGGACAGGGGGGCCAATGAGCAGTTCTTC. This sequence encodes CASSPRDRGANEQFF.

This clonotype was observed a few times. This chain links TRBV20-1 with TRBJ2-3; the D gene is possibly TRBD1 (5 bases). CDR1 DFQATT and CDR2 SNEGSKA come from the germline V gene (reference sequence). The V end was cut by 7 bases, the J end by 2 bases, with 7 bases between. The CDR3 is 11 residues long. The DNA of the CDR3 is TGCAGTGGGACACTCACAGATACGCAGTATTTT. This encodes CSGTLTDTQYF.

In regard to this clonotype: At one end, the junction sequence differs from germline, possibly due to a read error. The CDR3 is CAGRASGGTYEQYF. CDR3 sequence (DNA): TGTGCCGGCAGGGCGAGCGGGGGAACCTACGAGCAGTACTTC. The rearrangement links TRBV6-1 to TRBJ2-7, with 8 bases fitting TRBD2. The length of the CDR3 is 14 residues. Germline-derived CDR1 and CDR2 are MNHNS and SASEGT.

V is TRBV10-3 and J is TRBJ2-5, with TRBD1 matching 9 bases. V gave up 6 bases and J gave up 5 bases; unmatched junction bases: 4. This CDR3 is 13 amino acids long. Germline assignment: CDR1 ENHRY and CDR2 SYGVKD. In DNA form, the CDR3 reads TGTGCCATCAGCGGGGACAGGGTGGAGACCCAGTACTTC. Translating it yields CAISGDRVETQYF.

The chain recombines TRBV12-3 or TRBV12-4 with TRBJ2-3, with 12 nucleotides matching TRBD2. The V gene end was trimmed by 5 bases and the J gene end by 1 base; junction bases not matched to a gene: 4. The CDR3 sequence is 16 residues long. The chain's CDR3 is CASSPRLAGGTDTQYF. The CDR3 DNA sequence: TGTGCCAGCAGTCCGAGACTAGCGGGGGGCACAGATACGCAGTATTTT.